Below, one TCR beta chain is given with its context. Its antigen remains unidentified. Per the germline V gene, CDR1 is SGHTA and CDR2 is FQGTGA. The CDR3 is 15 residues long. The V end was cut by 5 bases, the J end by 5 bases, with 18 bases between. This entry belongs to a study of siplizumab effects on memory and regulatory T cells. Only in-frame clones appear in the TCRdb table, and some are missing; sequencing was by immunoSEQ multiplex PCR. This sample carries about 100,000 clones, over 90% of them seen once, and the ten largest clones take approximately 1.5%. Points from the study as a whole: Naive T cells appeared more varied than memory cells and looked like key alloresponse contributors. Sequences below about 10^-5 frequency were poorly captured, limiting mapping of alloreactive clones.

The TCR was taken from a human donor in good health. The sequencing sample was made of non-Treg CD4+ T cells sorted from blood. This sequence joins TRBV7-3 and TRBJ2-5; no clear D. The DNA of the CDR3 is TGTGCCAGCAGCCCTGGGGTCCGAAGGGTGGAGACCCAGTACTTC. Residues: CASSPGVRRVETQYF.